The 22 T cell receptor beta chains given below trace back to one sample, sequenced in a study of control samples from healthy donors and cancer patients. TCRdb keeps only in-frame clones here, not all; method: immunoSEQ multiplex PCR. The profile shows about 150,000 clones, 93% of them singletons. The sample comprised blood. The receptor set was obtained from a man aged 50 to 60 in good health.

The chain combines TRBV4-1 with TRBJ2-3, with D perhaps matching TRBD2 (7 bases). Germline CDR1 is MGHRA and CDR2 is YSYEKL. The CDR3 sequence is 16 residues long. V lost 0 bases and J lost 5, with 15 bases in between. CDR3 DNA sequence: TGCGCCAGCAGCCAAGATCGGGGGCGGGAGAGAGATACGCAGTATTTT. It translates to CASSQDRGRERDTQYF.

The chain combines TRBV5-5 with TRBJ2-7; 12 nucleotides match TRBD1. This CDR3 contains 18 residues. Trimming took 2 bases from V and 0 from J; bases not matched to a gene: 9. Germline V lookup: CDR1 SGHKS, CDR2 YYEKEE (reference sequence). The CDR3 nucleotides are TGTGCCAGCAGCTTATGGGACAGGGGGCCCCGAAACTCCTACGAGCAGTACTTC. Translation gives CASSLWDRGPRNSYEQYF.

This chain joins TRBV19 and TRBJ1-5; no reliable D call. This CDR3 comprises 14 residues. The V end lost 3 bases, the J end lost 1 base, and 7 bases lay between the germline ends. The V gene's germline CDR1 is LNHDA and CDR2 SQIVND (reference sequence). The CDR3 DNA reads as TGTGCCAGTAGTATGGCCCGGAGCAATCAGCCCCAGCATTTT. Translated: CASSMARSNQPQHF.

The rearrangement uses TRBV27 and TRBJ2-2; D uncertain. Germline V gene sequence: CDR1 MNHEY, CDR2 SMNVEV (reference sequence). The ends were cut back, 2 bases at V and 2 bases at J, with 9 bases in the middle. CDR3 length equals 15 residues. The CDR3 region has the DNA TGTGCCAGCAGTTTAGAATATCTCAACACCGGGGAGCTGTTTTTT. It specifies CASSLEYLNTGELFF.

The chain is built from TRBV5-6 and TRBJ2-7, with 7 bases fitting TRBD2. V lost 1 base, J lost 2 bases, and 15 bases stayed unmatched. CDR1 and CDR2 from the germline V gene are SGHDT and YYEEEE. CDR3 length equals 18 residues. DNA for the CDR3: TGTGCCAGCAGCTTGTATGCTAGCCCGGGACTATCCCCCTACGAGCAGTACTTC. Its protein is CASSLYASPGLSPYEQYF.

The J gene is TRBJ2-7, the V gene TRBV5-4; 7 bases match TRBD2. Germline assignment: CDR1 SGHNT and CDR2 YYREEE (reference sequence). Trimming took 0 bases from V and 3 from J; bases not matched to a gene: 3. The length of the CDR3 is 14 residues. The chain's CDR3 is CASSLGGSLYEQYF. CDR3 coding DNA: TGTGCCAGCAGCTTGGGCGGGAGCCTCTACGAGCAGTACTTC. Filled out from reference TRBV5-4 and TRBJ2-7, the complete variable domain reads ETGVTQSPTHLIKTRGQQVTLRCSSQSGHNTVSWYQQALGQGPQFIFQYYREEENGRGNFPPRFSGLQFPNYSSELNVNALELDDSALYLCASSLGGSLYEQYFGPGTRLTVT.

CDR3 sequence reads: CASTLDSGANVLTF. Written as DNA, the CDR3 is TGTGCCAGCACACTCGACTCTGGGGCCAACGTCCTGACTTTC. The chain has TRBV7-8 and TRBJ2-6; D gene ambiguous. CDR1 and CDR2 from the germline V gene are SGHVS and FQNEAQ. This CDR3 is 14 amino acids long. V gave up 7 bases and J gave up 0 bases, with 7 bases separating them.

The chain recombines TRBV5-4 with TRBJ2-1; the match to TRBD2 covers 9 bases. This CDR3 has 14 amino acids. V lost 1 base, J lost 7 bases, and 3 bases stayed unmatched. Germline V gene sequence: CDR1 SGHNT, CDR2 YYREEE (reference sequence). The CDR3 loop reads CASSLTSGWNEQFF. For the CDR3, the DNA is TGTGCCAGCAGCTTGACTAGCGGGTGGAATGAGCAGTTCTTC. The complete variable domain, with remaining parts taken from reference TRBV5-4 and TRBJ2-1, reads ETGVTQSPTHLIKTRGQQVTLRCSSQSGHNTVSWYQQALGQGPQFIFQYYREEENGRGNFPPRFSGLQFPNYSSELNVNALELDDSALYLCASSLTSGWNEQFFGPGTRLTVL.

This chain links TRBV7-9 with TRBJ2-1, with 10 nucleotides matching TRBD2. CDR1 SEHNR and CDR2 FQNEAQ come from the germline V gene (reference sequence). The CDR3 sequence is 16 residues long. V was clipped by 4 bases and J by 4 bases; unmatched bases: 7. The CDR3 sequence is CASSSSGTSEYNEQFF. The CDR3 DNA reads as TGTGCCAGCAGCTCGTCCGGGACTAGCGAATACAATGAGCAGTTCTTC.

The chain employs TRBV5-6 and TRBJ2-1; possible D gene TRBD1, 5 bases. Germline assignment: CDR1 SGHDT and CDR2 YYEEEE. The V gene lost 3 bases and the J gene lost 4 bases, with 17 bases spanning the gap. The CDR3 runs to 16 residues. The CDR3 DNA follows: TGTGCCAGCAGCTCGACCATTTCGACAGCTTACAATGAGCAGTTCTTC. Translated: CASSSTISTAYNEQFF.

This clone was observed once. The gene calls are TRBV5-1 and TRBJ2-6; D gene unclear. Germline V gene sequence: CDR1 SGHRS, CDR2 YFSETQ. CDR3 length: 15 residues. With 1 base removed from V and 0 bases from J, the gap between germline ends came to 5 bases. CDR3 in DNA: TGCGCCAGCAGCTTGCTTAGCTCTGGGGCCAACGTCCTGACTTTC. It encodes CASSLLSSGANVLTF.

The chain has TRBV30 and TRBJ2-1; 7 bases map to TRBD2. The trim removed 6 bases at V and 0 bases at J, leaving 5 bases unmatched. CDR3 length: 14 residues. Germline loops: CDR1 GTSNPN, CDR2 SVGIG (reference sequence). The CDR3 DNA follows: TGTGCCTGCGGCGGCGGGAGCTCCTACAATGAGCAGTTCTTC. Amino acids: CACGGGSSYNEQFF.

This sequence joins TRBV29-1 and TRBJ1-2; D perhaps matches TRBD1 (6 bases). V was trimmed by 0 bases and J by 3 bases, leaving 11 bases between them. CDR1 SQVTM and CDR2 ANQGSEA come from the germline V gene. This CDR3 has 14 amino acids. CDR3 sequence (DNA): TGCAGCGTTGAAGACAGGGGAGGTTACTATGGCTACACCTTC. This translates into CSVEDRGGYYGYTF. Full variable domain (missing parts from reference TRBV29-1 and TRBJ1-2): SAVISQKPSRDICQRGTSLTIQCQVDSQVTMMFWYRQQPGQSLTLIATANQGSEATYESGFVIDKFPISRPNLTFSTLTVSNMSPEDSSIYLCSVEDRGGYYGYTFGSGTRLTVV.

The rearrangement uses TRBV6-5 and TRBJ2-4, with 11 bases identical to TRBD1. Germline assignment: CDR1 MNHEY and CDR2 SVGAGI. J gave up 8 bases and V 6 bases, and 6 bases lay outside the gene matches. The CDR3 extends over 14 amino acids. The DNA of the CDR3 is TGTGCCAGCAGGGATCCGGGACAGGGGGACATTCAGTACTTC. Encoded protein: CASRDPGQGDIQYF.

The CDR3 reads CASSQEAYYNEQFF. CDR3 bases: TGTGCCAGCAGCCAAGAGGCCTACTACAATGAGCAGTTCTTC. The V call is TRBV14, the J call TRBJ2-1; D is unclear. The V and J ends lost 0 bases and 3 bases respectively, with 6 bases between them. This CDR3 has 14 amino acids. The germline V gene has CDR1 SGHDN and CDR2 FVKESK.

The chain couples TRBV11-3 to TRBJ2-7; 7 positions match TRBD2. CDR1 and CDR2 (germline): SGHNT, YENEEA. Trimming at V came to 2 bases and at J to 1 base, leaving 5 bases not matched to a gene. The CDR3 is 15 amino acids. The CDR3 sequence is CASSLMGGESYEQYF. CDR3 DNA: TGTGCCAGCAGCTTAATGGGGGGGGAGTCCTACGAGCAGTACTTC.

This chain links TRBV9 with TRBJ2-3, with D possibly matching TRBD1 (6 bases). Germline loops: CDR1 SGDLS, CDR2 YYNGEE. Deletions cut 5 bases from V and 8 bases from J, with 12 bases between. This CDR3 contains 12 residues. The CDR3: CASRQGEGTQYF. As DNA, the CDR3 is TGTGCCAGCAGACAGGGCGAGGGTACGCAGTATTTT.

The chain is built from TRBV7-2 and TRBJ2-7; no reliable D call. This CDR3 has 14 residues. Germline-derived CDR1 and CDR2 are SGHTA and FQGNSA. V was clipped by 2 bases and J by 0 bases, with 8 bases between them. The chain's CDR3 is CASSLTQDSYEQYF. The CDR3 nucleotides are TGTGCCAGCAGCTTAACTCAGGACTCCTACGAGCAGTACTTC.

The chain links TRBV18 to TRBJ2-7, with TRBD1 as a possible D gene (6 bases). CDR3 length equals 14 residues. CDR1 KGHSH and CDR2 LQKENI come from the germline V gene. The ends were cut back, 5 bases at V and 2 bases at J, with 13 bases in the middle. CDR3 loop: CASSTRGHTYEQYF. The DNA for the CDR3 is TGTGCCAGCTCAACACGGGGACACACCTACGAGCAGTACTTC.

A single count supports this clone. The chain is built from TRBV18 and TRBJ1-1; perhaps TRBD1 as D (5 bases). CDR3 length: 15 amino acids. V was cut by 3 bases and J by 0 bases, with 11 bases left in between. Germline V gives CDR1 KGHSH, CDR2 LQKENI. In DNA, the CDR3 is TGTGCCAGCTCACCCGGGACCGAAATGAACACTGAAGCTTTCTTT. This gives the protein CASSPGTEMNTEAFF.

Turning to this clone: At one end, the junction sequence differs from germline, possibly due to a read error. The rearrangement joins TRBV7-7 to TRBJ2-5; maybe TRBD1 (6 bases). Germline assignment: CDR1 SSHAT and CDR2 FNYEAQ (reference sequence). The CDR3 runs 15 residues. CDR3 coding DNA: TGTGCTAGCAGCTTAACCGGACAGTGGCAAGAGACCCAGTACTTC. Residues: CASSLTGQWQETQYF.

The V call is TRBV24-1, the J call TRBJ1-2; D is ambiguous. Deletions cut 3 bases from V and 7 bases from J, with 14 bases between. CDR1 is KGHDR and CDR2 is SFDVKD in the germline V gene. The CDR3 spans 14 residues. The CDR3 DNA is TGTGCCACCAGTGATGCCCCGGGAGTTACTGGCTACACCTTC. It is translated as CATSDAPGVTGYTF.